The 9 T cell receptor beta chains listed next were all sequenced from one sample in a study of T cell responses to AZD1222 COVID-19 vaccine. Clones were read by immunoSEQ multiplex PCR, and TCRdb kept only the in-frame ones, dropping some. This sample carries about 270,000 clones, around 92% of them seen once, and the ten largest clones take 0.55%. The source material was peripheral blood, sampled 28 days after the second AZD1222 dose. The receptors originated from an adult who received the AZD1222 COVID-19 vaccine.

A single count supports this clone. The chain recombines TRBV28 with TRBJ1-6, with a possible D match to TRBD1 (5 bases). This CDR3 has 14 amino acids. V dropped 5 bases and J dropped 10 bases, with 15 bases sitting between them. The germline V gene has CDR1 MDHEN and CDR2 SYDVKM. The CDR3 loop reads CASSTPRGGSPLHF. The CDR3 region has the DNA TGTGCCAGCAGTACCCCGAGGGGAGGCTCACCCCTCCACTTT.

The CDR3 nucleotides read TGTGCCTTCCGAGCGGGAGTGATGTACGAGCAGTACTTC. Residues: CAFRAGVMYEQYF. The chain is built from TRBV30 and TRBJ2-7, with 8 positions matching TRBD2. CDR3 length: 13 amino acids. Germline V gene sequence: CDR1 GTSNPN, CDR2 SVGIG (reference sequence). After removal of 7 bases from V and 4 bases from J, the junction contained 9 bases not matched to a gene.

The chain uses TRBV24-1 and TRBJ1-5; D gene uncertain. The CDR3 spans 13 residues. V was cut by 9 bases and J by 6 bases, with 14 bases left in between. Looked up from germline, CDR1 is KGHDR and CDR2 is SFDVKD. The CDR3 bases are TGTGCCACCGGCGGGGAACTGGGTCAGCCCCAGCATTTT. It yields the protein CATGGELGQPQHF.

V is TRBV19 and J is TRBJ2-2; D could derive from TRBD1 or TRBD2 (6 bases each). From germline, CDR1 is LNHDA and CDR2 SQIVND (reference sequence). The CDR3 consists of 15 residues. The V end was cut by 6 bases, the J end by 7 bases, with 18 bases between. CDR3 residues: CASSRGREVYGELFF. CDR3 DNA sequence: TGTGCCAGTAGCAGGGGCAGGGAGGTCTACGGGGAGCTGTTTTTT.

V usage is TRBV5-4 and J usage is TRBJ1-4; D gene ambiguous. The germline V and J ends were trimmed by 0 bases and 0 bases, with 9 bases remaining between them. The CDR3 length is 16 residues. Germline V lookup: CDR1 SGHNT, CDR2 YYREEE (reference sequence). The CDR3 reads CASSLGLQATNEKLFF. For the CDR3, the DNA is TGTGCCAGCAGCTTGGGACTGCAGGCAACTAATGAAAAACTGTTTTTT.

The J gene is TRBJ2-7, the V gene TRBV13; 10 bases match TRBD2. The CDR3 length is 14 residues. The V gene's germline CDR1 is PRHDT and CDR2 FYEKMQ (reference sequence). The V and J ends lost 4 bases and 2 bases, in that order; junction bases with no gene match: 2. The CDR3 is CASSSSGGTYEQYF. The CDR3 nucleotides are TGTGCCAGCAGCTCTAGCGGGGGCACCTACGAGCAGTACTTC.

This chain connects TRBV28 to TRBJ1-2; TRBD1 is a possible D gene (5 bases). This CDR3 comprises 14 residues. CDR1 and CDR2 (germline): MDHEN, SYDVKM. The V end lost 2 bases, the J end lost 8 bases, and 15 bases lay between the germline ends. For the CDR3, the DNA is TGTGCCAGCAGTTTAAGGCTGGACAATCGGGGCTACACCTTC. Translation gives CASSLRLDNRGYTF.

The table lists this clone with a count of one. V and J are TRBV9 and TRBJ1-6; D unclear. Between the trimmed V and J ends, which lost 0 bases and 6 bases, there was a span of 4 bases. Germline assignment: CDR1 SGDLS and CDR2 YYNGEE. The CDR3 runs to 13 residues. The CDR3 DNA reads TGTGCCAGCAGCGTAGAGGGTAATTCACCCCTCCACTTT. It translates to CASSVEGNSPLHF.

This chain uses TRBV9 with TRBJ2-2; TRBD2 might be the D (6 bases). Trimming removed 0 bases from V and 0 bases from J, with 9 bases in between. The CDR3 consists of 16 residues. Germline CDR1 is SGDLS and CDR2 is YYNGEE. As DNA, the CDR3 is TGTGCCAGCAGCGTAGGGGACTCTTCGAACACCGGGGAGCTGTTTTTT. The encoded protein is CASSVGDSSNTGELFF.